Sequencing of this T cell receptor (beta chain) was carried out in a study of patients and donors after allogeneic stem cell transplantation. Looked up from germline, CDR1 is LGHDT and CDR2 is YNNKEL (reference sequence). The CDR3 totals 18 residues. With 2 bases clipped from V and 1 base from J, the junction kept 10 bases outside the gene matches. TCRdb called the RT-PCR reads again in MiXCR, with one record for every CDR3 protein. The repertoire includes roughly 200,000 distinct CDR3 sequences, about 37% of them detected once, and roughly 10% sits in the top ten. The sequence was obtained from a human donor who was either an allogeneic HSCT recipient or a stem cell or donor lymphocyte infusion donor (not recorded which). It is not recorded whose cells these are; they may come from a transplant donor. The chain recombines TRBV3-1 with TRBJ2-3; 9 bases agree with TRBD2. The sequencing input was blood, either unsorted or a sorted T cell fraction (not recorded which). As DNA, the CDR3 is TGTGCCAGCAGCCAACTAGCGGGGACCTTGGGGGGCACAGATACGCAGTATTTT. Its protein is CASSQLAGTLGGTDTQYF.